This T cell receptor (beta chain) derives from a study of control samples from healthy donors and cancer patients. Assay: immunoSEQ multiplex PCR; the TCRdb copy retains only in-frame clones and omits some. This repertoire shows 110,000 to 150,000 clones, around 90% found once; its top ten account for around 11%. V lost 5 bases, J lost 3 bases, and 4 bases stayed unmatched. Germline CDR1 is SQVTM and CDR2 is ANQGSEA. The CDR3 loop spans 14 amino acids. This sequence was found in a man aged 25-40 years in good health. Specimen: blood. The J gene is TRBJ2-2, the V gene TRBV29-1; 9 bases agree with TRBD1. The CDR3 reads CSVKRTGDTGELFF. The CDR3 region has the DNA TGCAGCGTTAAGAGGACAGGGGACACCGGGGAGCTGTTTTTT.